This T cell receptor (beta chain) originates from a study of T-cell reconstitution after alpha-beta-depleted transplantation in children. The study's findings and limits: Reportedly, roughly two months post-transplant, alpha-beta T cells arose from several hundred expanded graft clones. Recipient T cells and thymic progenitors that survived gave rise to the high TCRbeta diversity observed at day 60 in some patients. The main origin of T-cell counts and diversity one year after transplant was newly produced T cells.

The authors prepared the TCRbeta library with unique molecular identifiers. One entry per CDR3 protein, called by TCRdb with MiXCR from the PCR reads. The table has about 4,000 distinct CDR3 sequences, roughly a quarter seen once. Many counts were recorded for this clonotype. Its matching antigen is unknown. Per germline, CDR1 SEHNR and CDR2 FQNEAQ (reference sequence). The CDR3 covers 14 residues. The V gene lost 2 bases and the J gene lost 5 bases, with 10 bases spanning the gap. The sequence was obtained from a boy under two years old who had a stem cell transplant for acute myeloid leukemia, so the T cells may come from the graft donor. The source was PBMCs, mostly from graft donor cells, collected 60 days after TCRalphabeta/CD19-depleted stem cell transplant. The chain carries TRBV7-9 and TRBJ2-1; D might be TRBD1 or TRBD2, each matching 5 bases. Here the CDR3 DNA reads TGTGCCAGCAGCTTATATGGGACCCACAATGAGCAGTTCTTC. Translating it yields CASSLYGTHNEQFF.